This T cell receptor beta chain comes out of a study of cytomegalovirus exposure and HLA in healthy donors. 60 Vbeta and 13 Jbeta primers were used in PCR. Repertoires were generated with immunoSEQ multiplex PCR, while TCRdb's copy carries only in-frame clones and drops some. The table includes about 160,000 clones, 83% detected once. These donors counted as nominally healthy when sampled, but unrecorded immune exposures were likely. The CDR3 has 13 residues. Germline-derived CDR1 and CDR2 are SGHRS and YFSETQ. V lost 7 bases, J lost 5 bases, and 12 bases lay in between. This sequence joins TRBV5-1 and TRBJ1-4; a possible D gene is TRBD1 (5 bases). This clonotype originated in a man aged 45-60 years in good health and CMV-seropositive. What was sequenced was PBMCs. DNA of the CDR3: TGCGCCAGCCGCCAGGGAGGGAATGAAAAACTGTTTTTT. Its protein is CASRQGGNEKLFF.